These T cell receptor beta chains were read from a single sample in a study of shared clonotypes between healthy human individuals. Generated by immunoSEQ multiplex PCR, the TCRdb table keeps only in-frame clones and is missing some. The profile covers 750,000 to 1,000,000 clones, with roughly 92% appearing a single time and less than 25% taken by the ten largest. The sequencing input was naive CD8+ T cells sorted from blood. Receptors were obtained from a man aged 30 to 45 in good health. CDR3s include the opening cysteine and the closing phenylalanine or tryptophan.

>TRBV28|TRBJ2-7|16
CASSFSVAGASYEQYF
>TRBV5-1|TRBJ2-1|14
CASRGDSSYNEQFF
>TRBV27|TRBJ2-7|15
CASSLTRGRSYEQYF
>TRBV27|TRBJ2-7|15
CASSPGLAGLREQYF
>TRBV2|TRBJ2-7|11
CASRESYEQYF
>TRBV6-5|TRBJ1-1|11
CASGENREAFF
>TRBV28|TRBJ2-1|15
CASSFDESSYNEQFF
>TRBV30|TRBJ2-3|14
CAGMFQVYTDTQYF
>TRBV6-1|TRBJ2-7|12
CASRVYPEEQYF
>TRBV29-1|TRBJ2-5|19
CSVEGTVGTSGRRQETQYF
>TRBV7-8|TRBJ2-7|15
CASSTGTPSSYEQYF
>TRBV7-9|TRBJ1-5|13
CASSLEGMAPQHF
>TRBV10-3|TRBJ1-1|15
CAISEFLGQNREAFF
>TRBV5-1|TRBJ2-7|15
CASSLISGRVREQYF
>TRBV6-5|TRBJ1-1|15
CASSYSSFFAAEAFF
>TRBV14|TRBJ1-1|15
CASSLRDRGYTEAFF
>TRBV28|TRBJ2-7|16
CASSFITGGLHYEQYF
>TRBV9|TRBJ2-1|15
CASSVDQESYNEQFF
>TRBV7-3|TRBJ2-3|16
CASKTPGLVIRNTQYF
>TRBV7-6|TRBJ2-7|12
CASSLGNREQYF
>TRBV21-1|TRBJ1-5|14
CASSKRDLDQPQHF
>TRBV7-6|TRBJ2-7|14
CASSARTESYEQYF
>TRBV29-1|TRBJ1-1|12
CSAHRENTEAFF
>TRBV5-1|TRBJ1-3|14
CASSLGTGENTIYF
>TRBV7-9|TRBJ2-7|15
CASSLEQGHRYEQYF
>TRBV27|TRBJ1-5|13
CASARGGRQPQHF
>TRBV7-9|TRBJ2-2|15
CASSLIPSETGELFF
>TRBV19|TRBJ1-4|14
CASQTGAANEKLFF
>TRBV4-3|TRBJ2-7|17
CASSQDRWTSQEGEQYF
>TRBV27|TRBJ2-3|13
CASSFVGTDTQYF
>TRBV29-1|TRBJ2-2|13
CSVYGSDVRELFF
>TRBV27|TRBJ2-7|13
CASSLTSGYEQYF
>TRBV13|TRBJ2-7|15
CASSSSGLAGVEQYF
>TRBV11-1|TRBJ2-7|15
CASSLESPASYEQYF
>TRBV6-1|TRBJ1-3|15
CASTGQGRSGNTIYF
>TRBV11-3|TRBJ2-5|13
CASSARGQETQYF
>TRBV29-1|TRBJ2-5|15
CSVEDPSSTGETQYF